This T cell receptor (beta chain) was found in a study of cytomegalovirus exposure and HLA in healthy donors. CDR1 and CDR2 from the germline V gene are MNHEY and SMNVEV (reference sequence). The CDR3 totals 18 residues. V lost 2 bases to trimming and J lost 6 bases, with 20 bases between them. Remarks on this clone: Its antigen is not known.

Findings and caveats of the study: Later on, an analysis tied 15,000 to 20,000 TCR beta sequences to HLA alleles at 0.05 false discovery rate.

Researchers ran the PCR with 60 Vbeta and 13 Jbeta primers. This table comes from immunoSEQ multiplex PCR, and its TCRdb copy is limited to in-frame clones, with some not included. The sample records over 100,000 clones, just under 70% being singletons. Sequencing was carried out using PBMCs. The source is a man aged 25 to 45 in good health and CMV-seropositive. The chain links TRBV27 to TRBJ1-6, with D unclear. This CDR3 is CASSLAAIGGVGNSPLHF. The DNA of the CDR3 is TGTGCCAGCAGTTTAGCGGCCATCGGCGGGGTGGGTAATTCACCCCTCCACTTT.